Listed here are 27 T cell receptor beta chains from one sample, sequenced in a study of CD8 T cells in ankylosing spondylitis. Study outcomes and limitations: What seemed typical of ankylosing spondylitis blood was a TCR beta motif built from under 10 highly homologous variants.

These TCRs are of unknown antigen specificity. TCRdb used MiXCR to reprocess the 5' RACE reads, holding one entry per CDR3 protein. The sample carries over 600,000 distinct CDR3 sequences, roughly 19% recorded once. The material sequenced was blood, either unsorted or a sorted T cell fraction (not recorded which). These receptors all come from a male donor with ankylosing spondylitis.

Comments on this clonotype: A read error may account for a junction end that differs from germline. The CDR3 sequence is CSSSLAGGFSEAFF. In DNA form, the CDR3 reads TGCTCCAGCAGCTTGGCCGGGGGGTTCTCTGAAGCTTTCTTT. This chain connects TRBV5-1 to TRBJ1-1; possibly TRBD1 for D (5 bases). Germline assignment: CDR1 SGHRS and CDR2 YFSETQ. This CDR3 spans 14 amino acids.

This clonotype was counted many times. The chain uses TRBV12-3 or TRBV12-4 and TRBJ2-3, with no clear D. The CDR3 covers 15 residues. Trimming removed 0 bases from V and 2 bases from J, with 9 bases in between. This chain's CDR3 is CASSLAGLPTDTQYF. As DNA, the CDR3 is TGTGCCAGCAGTTTAGCGGGTCTGCCCACAGATACGCAGTATTTT.

The chain combines TRBV4-1 with TRBJ2-1; 12 bases fit TRBD2. The CDR3 is 21 residues long. After removal of 0 bases from V and 8 bases from J, the junction contained 20 bases not matched to a gene. Germline V CDR1 and CDR2: MGHRA, YSYEKL. CDR3: CASSQDQGLAGGPLLVDEQFF. DNA of the CDR3: TGCGCCAGCAGCCAAGATCAGGGACTAGCGGGTGGCCCACTTCTTGTGGATGAGCAGTTCTTC.

This clonotype came up a few times. The chain is built from TRBV7-3 and TRBJ2-1; 9 nucleotides agree with TRBD2. CDR1 SGHTA and CDR2 FQGTGA come from the germline V gene. V lost 2 bases to trimming and J lost 8 bases; unmatched junction nucleotides: 7. The CDR3 has 15 amino acids. The CDR3 region has the DNA TGTGCCAGCAGCTTACTCGGACTAGCGATCGATGAGCAGTTCTTC. This translates into CASSLLGLAIDEQFF. The full variable domain, in which reference TRBV7-3 and TRBJ2-1 provide the parts outside the CDR3, is GAGVSQTPSNKVTEKGKYVELRCDPISGHTALYWYRQSLGQGPEFLIYFQGTGAADDSGLPNDRFFAVRPEGSVSTLKIQRTERGDSAVYLCASSLLGLAIDEQFFGPGTRLTVL.

The chain carries TRBV7-9 and TRBJ2-1; 8 bases agree with TRBD2. Trimming cost V 5 bases and J 3 bases; bases outside gene matches: 9. The CDR3 totals 16 residues. Germline CDR1 SEHNR, CDR2 FQNEAQ (reference sequence). The CDR3 region has the DNA TGTGCCAGCAGCACCCTACTAGCGGATTTCTACAATGAGCAGTTCTTC. Amino acid sequence: CASSTLLADFYNEQFF.

This clonotype was seen many times. The V gene is TRBV6-1, the J gene TRBJ2-2; 10 bases match TRBD1. The trim removed 5 bases at V and 6 bases at J, leaving 6 bases unmatched. The CDR3 extends over 15 amino acids. Germline-derived CDR1 and CDR2 are MNHNS and SASEGT. As DNA, the CDR3 is TGTGCCAGCAGTCCGGGGACAGGGGACCCCGGGGAGCTGTTTTTT. This encodes CASSPGTGDPGELFF.

About this clonotype itself: A much larger clone is a single base away; this may be a read error. V and J are TRBV11-2 and TRBJ2-1; 12 nucleotides agree with TRBD2. This CDR3 comprises 16 residues. With V trimmed by 5 bases and J by 0 bases, 2 bases remained unmatched. CDR1 and CDR2 from the germline V gene are SGHAT and FQNNGV. The CDR3 here is CASSETSGSSYNEQFF. The CDR3 nucleotides are TGTGCCAGCAGCGAGACTAGCGGGAGCTCCTACAATGAGCAGTTCTTC.

The gene calls are TRBV6-1 and TRBJ1-2, with D perhaps matching TRBD1 (6 bases). In germline, CDR1 is MNHNS, CDR2 SASEGT. V was shortened by 8 bases and J by 4 bases, with 20 bases between the two germline ends. CDR3 length equals 15 residues. DNA of the CDR3: TGTGCCAGCCAAATGGGGGGCACCCTCTCCTATGGCTACACCTTC. It yields the protein CASQMGGTLSYGYTF.

V and J are TRBV12-5 and TRBJ1-1; D is ambiguous. Germline CDR1 LGHNT, CDR2 FRNRAP. The CDR3 covers 15 residues. Trimming removed 6 bases from V and 0 bases from J, with 14 bases in between. This chain's CDR3 is CASGSSTDMNTEAFF. The CDR3 DNA is TGTGCTAGTGGCTCGTCGACCGACATGAACACTGAAGCTTTCTTT. The full variable domain, in which reference TRBV12-5 and TRBJ1-1 provide the parts outside the CDR3, is DARVTQTPRHKVTEMGQEVTMRCQPILGHNTVFWYRQTMMQGLELLAYFRNRAPLDDSGMPKDRFSAEMPDATLATLKIQPSEPRDSAVYFCASGSSTDMNTEAFFGQGTRLTVV.

The V gene is TRBV5-1, the J gene TRBJ1-1; D may be TRBD1 (5 bases). There are 19 residues in the CDR3. V dropped 0 bases and J dropped 2 bases, with 23 bases sitting between them. CDR1 and CDR2 (germline): SGHRS, YFSETQ. CDR3 sequence: CASSLGYGSERGRNTEAFF. In DNA form, the CDR3 reads TGCGCCAGCAGCTTGGGGTATGGTTCCGAAAGGGGACGAAACACTGAAGCTTTCTTT.

The gene calls are TRBV2 and TRBJ2-5, with a tentative D call TRBD2 (7 bases). Germline lookup yields CDR1 SNHLY and CDR2 FYNNEI. This CDR3 contains 15 residues. The V end was cut by 7 bases, the J end by 4 bases, with 19 bases between. CDR3 amino acids: CASTEGGRAGETQYF. The DNA for the CDR3 is TGTGCCAGCACCGAGGGGGGGAGGGCCGGAGAGACCCAGTACTTC. The complete variable domain, with remaining parts taken from reference TRBV2 and TRBJ2-5, reads EPEVTQTPSHQVTQMGQEVILRCVPISNHLYFYWYRQILGQKVEFLVSFYNNEISEKSEIFDDQFSVERPDGSNFTLKIRSTKLEDSAMYFCASTEGGRAGETQYFGPGTRLLVL.

This clonotype was counted many times. V and J are TRBV7-9 and TRBJ2-3; D might be TRBD2 (5 bases). The CDR3 runs to 14 residues. From germline, CDR1 is SEHNR and CDR2 FQNEAQ (reference sequence). V was clipped by 3 bases and J by 0 bases, with 7 bases between them. The CDR3 DNA reads TGTGCCAGCAGCTTGGTAGCGAGCACAGATACGCAGTATTTT. Translation: CASSLVASTDTQYF.

The rearrangement links TRBV20-1 to TRBJ2-7, with TRBD2 matching over 13 bases. V lost 4 bases to trimming and J lost 2 bases; unmatched junction nucleotides: 8. There are 16 residues in the CDR3. In germline, CDR1 is DFQATT, CDR2 SNEGSKA (reference sequence). CDR3 DNA: TGCAGTGCTATTCCCTCACTAGCGGGAGGGACCTACGAGCAGTACTTC. Residues: CSAIPSLAGGTYEQYF.

The chain links TRBV27 to TRBJ1-1; D might be TRBD1 (5 bases). Germline V gene data show CDR1 as MNHEY and CDR2 as SMNVEV (reference sequence). The ends were cut back, 3 bases at V and 4 bases at J, with 9 bases in the middle. The CDR3 extends over 13 amino acids. The CDR3 DNA sequence: TGTGCCAGCAGTTTTGCAGGGTCCACTGAAGCTTTCTTT. Translated, it gives CASSFAGSTEAFF.

This clonotype was picked up one time. V and J are TRBV4-1 and TRBJ1-2, with D unresolved. The V gene's germline CDR1 is MGHRA and CDR2 YSYEKL. The CDR3 sequence is 13 residues long. V shed 0 bases and J shed 5 bases, with 7 bases lying between them. CDR3 protein: CASSQDGVYGYTF. DNA of the CDR3: TGCGCCAGCAGCCAAGATGGAGTTTATGGCTACACCTTC.

In this sample, this clonotype turned up a few times. The rearrangement joins TRBV20-1 to TRBJ2-1; 12 bases fit TRBD2. The V segment lost 6 bases and the J segment 4 bases; nucleotides outside the gene matches: 10. This CDR3 has 16 residues. Germline V gene sequence: CDR1 DFQATT, CDR2 SNEGSKA (reference sequence). This CDR3 is CSAPETSGSRYNEQFF. Written as DNA, the CDR3 is TGCAGTGCCCCCGAGACTAGCGGGAGTAGGTACAATGAGCAGTTCTTC.

The CDR3 protein is CASRPTSGSDEQYF. The CDR3 bases are TGCGCCAGCAGACCCACTAGCGGGAGTGACGAGCAGTACTTC. The chain links TRBV5-1 to TRBJ2-7; 11 positions agree with TRBD2. This CDR3 region has 14 residues. The germline CDR1 and CDR2 sequences are SGHRS and YFSETQ. Trimming cost V 5 bases and J 5 bases; bases outside gene matches: 6.

The rearrangement uses TRBV6-5 and TRBJ1-4, with TRBD1 matching 7 bases. Germline V CDR1 and CDR2: MNHEY, SVGAGI. The CDR3 length is 14 residues. The V gene end was trimmed by 4 bases and the J gene end by 3 bases; junction bases not matched to a gene: 2. The CDR3 region is CASSSGQSNEKLFF. Written as DNA, the CDR3 is TGTGCCAGCAGTTCGGGACAGTCTAATGAAAAACTGTTTTTT.

This clonotype turned up a few times. The V call is TRBV15, the J call TRBJ1-1, with a tentative D call TRBD1 (6 bases). This CDR3 comprises 14 residues. Per germline, CDR1 LNHNV and CDR2 YYDKDF (reference sequence). Trimming took off 0 bases at V and 6 bases at J, with 11 bases between the two ends. CDR3 in amino acids: CATSRDYGQPEAFF. CDR3 in DNA: TGTGCCACCAGCAGAGACTACGGACAGCCTGAAGCTTTCTTT.

This chain connects TRBV7-2 to TRBJ2-3, with a possible D match to TRBD2 (5 bases). CDR1 is SGHTA, CDR2 FQGNSA, per germline. The CDR3 sequence is 16 residues long. Trimming left V 5 bases short and J 1 base short, with 16 bases between. The CDR3 spells CASSPWTLAGTDTQYF. The DNA for the CDR3 is TGTGCCAGCAGCCCTTGGACCCTAGCTGGCACAGATACGCAGTATTTT.

This chain joins TRBV20-1 and TRBJ1-2; D possibly corresponds to TRBD1 (5 bases). The CDR3 totals 15 residues. V lost 5 bases and J 4 bases, leaving 20 bases between the germline ends. Looked up from germline, CDR1 is DFQATT and CDR2 is SNEGSKA (reference sequence). Here the CDR3 DNA reads TGCAGTGCTCCCGGGGAAACAGGAAGCTTCTATGGCTACACCTTC. As protein: CSAPGETGSFYGYTF.

V and J are TRBV28 and TRBJ2-3; 9 bases align to TRBD2. V was pared by 6 bases and J by 7 bases, with 11 bases of the junction left unmatched. CDR3 length: 15 residues. The germline CDR1 and CDR2 sequences are MDHEN and SYDVKM. The CDR3 DNA reads TGTGCCAGCAGATATAGCGGGAGCGCTACCCATACGCAGTATTTT. Translating it yields CASRYSGSATHTQYF.

This clonotype was seen a handful of times. This rearrangement joins TRBV3-1 to TRBJ1-2, with D possibly TRBD1 on 6 matching bases. Germline CDR1 LGHDT, CDR2 YNNKEL (reference sequence). V lost 3 bases and J lost 3, with 14 bases in between. This CDR3 region has 15 residues. The CDR3, as DNA: TGTGCCAGCAGCCAGGGCGACAGGATTCACTATGGCTACACCTTC. This codes for CASSQGDRIHYGYTF.

This clonotype was counted a few times. This chain uses TRBV20-1 with TRBJ2-7, with D possibly being TRBD1 or TRBD2 (5 bases each). Per germline, CDR1 DFQATT and CDR2 SNEGSKA (reference sequence). V gave up 5 bases and J gave up 11 bases, with 22 bases separating them. CDR3 size: 13 residues. In DNA, the CDR3 is TGCAGTGCTGGGGACGGAACGATTACAGCAAAGTACTTC. Encoded protein: CSAGDGTITAKYF.

The rearrangement links TRBV6-5 to TRBJ1-6, with 7 bases aligning to TRBD1. There are 15 residues in the CDR3. Germline CDR1 MNHEY, CDR2 SVGAGI. The V segment lost 0 bases and the J segment 4 bases; nucleotides outside the gene matches: 0. As DNA, the CDR3 is TGTGCCAGCAGTTACTCGACAGGGTATAATTCACCCCTCCACTTT. It yields the protein CASSYSTGYNSPLHF.

This chain joins TRBV15 and TRBJ2-1; D uncertain. The germline V and J ends were trimmed by 5 bases and 0 bases, with 14 bases remaining between them. CDR3 length: 16 residues. Germline V gives CDR1 LNHNV, CDR2 YYDKDF (reference sequence). The CDR3 DNA follows: TGTGCCACCAGCGGCAGACGGACGACCTCCTACAATGAGCAGTTCTTC. Translated, it gives CATSGRRTTSYNEQFF.

V usage is TRBV20-1 and J usage is TRBJ1-1; 11 bases match TRBD1. With 0 bases clipped from V and 0 bases from J, the junction kept 9 bases outside the gene matches. The germline V gene encodes CDR1 DFQATT and CDR2 SNEGSKA (reference sequence). The CDR3 runs 18 residues. The CDR3 reads CSARDFGQGALMNTEAFF. The CDR3 DNA is TGCAGTGCTAGAGATTTCGGACAGGGGGCCCTTATGAACACTGAAGCTTTCTTT.